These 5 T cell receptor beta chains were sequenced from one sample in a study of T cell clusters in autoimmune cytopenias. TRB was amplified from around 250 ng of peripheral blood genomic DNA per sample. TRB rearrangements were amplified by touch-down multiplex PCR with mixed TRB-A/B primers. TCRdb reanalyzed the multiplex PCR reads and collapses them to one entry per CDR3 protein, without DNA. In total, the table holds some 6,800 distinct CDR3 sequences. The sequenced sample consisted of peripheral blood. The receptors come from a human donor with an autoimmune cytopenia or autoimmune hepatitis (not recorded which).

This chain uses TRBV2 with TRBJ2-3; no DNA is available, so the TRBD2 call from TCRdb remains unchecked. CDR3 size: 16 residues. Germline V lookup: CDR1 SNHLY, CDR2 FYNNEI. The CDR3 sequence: CASSVRGPKEADTQYF. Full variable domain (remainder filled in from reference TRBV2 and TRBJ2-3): EPEVTQTPSHQVTQMGQEVILRCVPISNHLYFYWYRQILGQKVEFLVSFYNNEISEKSEIFDDQFSVERPDGSNFTLKIRSTKLEDSAMYFCASSVRGPKEADTQYFGPGTRLTVL.

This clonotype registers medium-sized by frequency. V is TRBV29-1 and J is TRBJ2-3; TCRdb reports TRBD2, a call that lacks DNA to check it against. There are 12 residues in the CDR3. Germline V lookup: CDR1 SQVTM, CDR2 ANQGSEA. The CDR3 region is CSVDTGGDTQYF.

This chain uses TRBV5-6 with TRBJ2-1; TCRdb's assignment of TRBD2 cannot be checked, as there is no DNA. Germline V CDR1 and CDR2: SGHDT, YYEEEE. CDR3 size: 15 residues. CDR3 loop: CASSSWTSLVGEQFF.

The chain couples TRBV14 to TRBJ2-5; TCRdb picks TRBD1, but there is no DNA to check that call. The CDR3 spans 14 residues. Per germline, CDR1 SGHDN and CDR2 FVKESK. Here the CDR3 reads CASSPWDREETQYF. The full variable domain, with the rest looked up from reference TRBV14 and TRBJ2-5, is EAGVTQFPSHSVIEKGQTVTLRCDPISGHDNLYWYRRVMGKEIKFLLHFVKESKQDESGMPNNRFLAERTGGTYSTLKVQPAELEDSGVYFCASSPWDREETQYFGPGTRLLVL.

Here the CDR3 reads CASRSSGPMGGYTF. The rearrangement links TRBV6-1 to TRBJ1-2; TCRdb's D call, TRBD1, is unchecked because there is no DNA. Germline-derived CDR1 and CDR2 are MNHNS and SASEGT. CDR3 length: 14 amino acids.